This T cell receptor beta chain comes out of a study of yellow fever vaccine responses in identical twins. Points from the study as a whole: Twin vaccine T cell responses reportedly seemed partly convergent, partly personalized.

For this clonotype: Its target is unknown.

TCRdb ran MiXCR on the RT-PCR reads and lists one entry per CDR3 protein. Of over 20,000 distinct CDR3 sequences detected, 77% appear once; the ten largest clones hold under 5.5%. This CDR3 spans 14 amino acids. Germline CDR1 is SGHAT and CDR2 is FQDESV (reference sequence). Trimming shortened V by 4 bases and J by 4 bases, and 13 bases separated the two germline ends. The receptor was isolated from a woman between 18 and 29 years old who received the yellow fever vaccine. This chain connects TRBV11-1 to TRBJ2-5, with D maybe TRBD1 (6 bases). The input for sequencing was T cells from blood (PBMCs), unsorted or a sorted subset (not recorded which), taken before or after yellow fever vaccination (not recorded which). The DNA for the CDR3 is TGTGCCAGCAGCTCCAGGGGAATAAGAGAGACCCAGTACTTC. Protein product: CASSSRGIRETQYF. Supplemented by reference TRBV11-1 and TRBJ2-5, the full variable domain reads EAEVAQSPRYKITEKSQAVAFWCDPISGHATLYWYRQILGQGPELLVQFQDESVVDDSQLPKDRFSAERLKGVDSTLKIQPAELGDSAMYLCASSSRGIRETQYFGPGTRLLVL.